The 30 T cell receptor beta chains presented below share a single source sample, sequenced in a study of T cell changes during pregnancy in multiple sclerosis. Assay used: immunoSEQ multiplex PCR; TCRdb lists only in-frame clones, some missing. The sample records some 64,000 clones, approximately 92% being singletons. Source: peripheral blood, taken in the first trimester of pregnancy. The receptors were sampled from a female donor with multiple sclerosis, enrolled in a pregnancy study.

The chain employs TRBV7-9 and TRBJ2-4; 7 bases fit TRBD2. Germline values: CDR1 SEHNR, CDR2 FQNEAQ (reference sequence). This CDR3 has 13 residues. Losses at the gene ends were 1 base for V and 6 bases for J; bases not matched to a gene: 0. The CDR3: CASSLGGGNIQYF. The CDR3 DNA follows: TGTGCCAGCAGCTTAGGCGGGGGAAACATTCAGTACTTC.

The CDR3 DNA is TGCGCCAGCAGCCAAGGTCTGGGCGGGAGCTCCTACAATGAGCAGTTCTTC. It codes for CASSQGLGGSSYNEQFF. This chain uses TRBV4-1 with TRBJ2-1, with 7 positions matching TRBD2. This CDR3 has 17 residues. V was clipped by 1 base and J by 0 bases; unmatched bases: 6. Germline V CDR1 and CDR2: MGHRA, YSYEKL.

DNA for the CDR3: TGCGCCAGCAGCCGCGGGACAGACACCTACAATGAGCAGTTCTTC. Its protein product is CASSRGTDTYNEQFF. The J gene is TRBJ2-1, the V gene TRBV4-3, with D perhaps matching TRBD1 (7 bases). Per the germline V gene, CDR1 is LGHNA and CDR2 is YSLEER. This CDR3 has 15 residues. Trimming took 4 bases from V and 2 from J, leaving 12 bases between them.

DNA for the CDR3: TGTGCCAGCAGCGCGTTACTAGCGGACACCGGGGAGCTGTTTTTT. Translated, it gives CASSALLADTGELFF. The rearrangement joins TRBV25-1 to TRBJ2-2; 8 bases line up with TRBD2. The CDR3 is 15 residues long. V trimming: 6 bases; J trimming: 3 bases; junction bases outside the gene matches: 6. Germline assignment: CDR1 MGHDK and CDR2 SYGVNS.

The rearrangement links TRBV6-9 to TRBJ2-7; TRBD2 might be the D (5 bases). CDR3 length: 16 amino acids. V lost 0 bases and J 5 bases, leaving 17 bases between the germline ends. Germline V gene sequence: CDR1 MNHGY, CDR2 SVAAGI. The CDR3 DNA reads TGTGCCAGCAGTTATTCGGGCGGCGGGTGGATCCACGAGCAGTACTTC. Translation gives CASSYSGGGWIHEQYF.

The chain uses TRBV11-2 and TRBJ1-3; tentatively, D is TRBD1 (5 bases). The CDR3 runs 17 residues. V was trimmed by 3 bases and J by 0 bases, leaving 15 bases between them. In germline, CDR1 is SGHAT, CDR2 FQNNGV. This CDR3 is CASSFWGAGGSGNTIYF. In DNA form, the CDR3 reads TGTGCCAGCAGCTTTTGGGGCGCGGGGGGCTCTGGAAACACCATATATTTT.

The V gene is TRBV19, the J gene TRBJ2-5, with D possibly being TRBD1 (7 bases). The CDR3 is 16 amino acids. Germline CDR1 is LNHDA and CDR2 is SQIVND (reference sequence). The V end lost 2 bases, the J end lost 5 bases, and 18 bases lay between the germline ends. This CDR3 is CASSIIGQGGRETQYF. The CDR3 DNA follows: TGTGCCAGTAGTATAATAGGCCAGGGGGGACGCGAGACCCAGTACTTC.

V usage is TRBV28 and J usage is TRBJ2-7, with TRBD1 identical over 9 bases. With 7 bases clipped from V and 4 bases from J, the junction kept 5 bases outside the gene matches. The CDR3 totals 13 residues. From germline, CDR1 is MDHEN and CDR2 SYDVKM. The CDR3: CASKWGQGYEQYF. In DNA, the CDR3 is TGTGCCAGCAAGTGGGGACAGGGATACGAGCAGTACTTC. Using reference TRBV28 and TRBJ2-7 for the parts outside the CDR3, the full variable domain is DVKVTQSSRYLVKRTGEKVFLECVQDMDHENMFWYRQDPGLGLRLIYFSYDVKMKEKGDIPEGYSVSREKKERFSLILESASTNQTSMYLCASKWGQGYEQYFGPGTRLTVT.

The CDR3 is CASSPRVGLTEAFF. The CDR3 DNA reads as TGTGCCAGCAGCCCCCGGGTGGGTTTAACTGAAGCTTTCTTT. The chain combines TRBV7-3 with TRBJ1-1; unclear D gene. Germline assignment: CDR1 SGHTA and CDR2 FQGTGA. CDR3 length: 14 residues. Trimming removed 5 bases from V and 5 bases from J, with 15 bases in between.

The chain combines TRBV9 with TRBJ2-1; TRBD2 is a possible D gene (6 bases). V lost 0 bases, J lost 2 bases, and 12 bases lay in between. The germline CDR1 and CDR2 sequences are SGDLS and YYNGEE. This CDR3 has 16 residues. DNA for the CDR3: TGTGCCAGCAGCGTAGTAGGGACTGGTGCCTACAATGAGCAGTTCTTC. Translation: CASSVVGTGAYNEQFF. Variable domain in full (rest from reference TRBV9 and TRBJ2-1): DSGVTQTPKHLITATGQRVTLRCSPRSGDLSVYWYQQSLDQGLQFLIQYYNGEERAKGNILERFSAQQFPDLHSELNLSSLELGDSALYFCASSVVGTGAYNEQFFGPGTRLTVL.

This chain connects TRBV6-5 to TRBJ2-3; D may be TRBD1 (5 bases). Trimming removed 2 bases at V and 2 bases at J, with 11 bases between. Germline V gene sequence: CDR1 MNHEY, CDR2 SVGAGI. The CDR3 has 15 residues. For the CDR3, the DNA is TGTGCCAGCAGTTACCGAGGACAACCCACAGATACGCAGTATTTT. This translates into CASSYRGQPTDTQYF.

V gene TRBV7-2 combines with J gene TRBJ1-5; tentatively, D is TRBD1 (5 bases). The CDR3 consists of 15 residues. CDR1 and CDR2 from the germline V gene are SGHTA and FQGNSA. V lost 6 bases and J 7 bases, leaving 19 bases between the germline ends. CDR3 amino acids: CASSSMGGDGQPQHF. The CDR3 DNA follows: TGTGCCAGCAGTTCTATGGGGGGGGACGGGCAGCCCCAGCATTTT.

The chain links TRBV7-9 to TRBJ2-1; TRBD2 agrees at 10 bases. The CDR3 loop spans 17 amino acids. CDR1 SEHNR and CDR2 FQNEAQ come from the germline V gene (reference sequence). Trimming took 1 base from V and 6 from J; bases not matched to a gene: 9. The CDR3 DNA reads TGTGCCAGCAGCTTAGACTTAGGTCTAGCGGGAGTCAATGAGCAGTTCTTC. This gives the protein CASSLDLGLAGVNEQFF.

The rearrangement joins TRBV6-5 to TRBJ2-1, with no clear D. CDR3 size: 15 residues. Germline V CDR1 and CDR2: MNHEY, SVGAGI. V was clipped by 6 bases and J by 10 bases, with 22 bases between them. CDR3 DNA: TGTGCCAGCAGCGCCCTCAGAGGAAGGCCCAAAGAGCAGTTCTTC. Translated: CASSALRGRPKEQFF.

The V call is TRBV29-1, the J call TRBJ2-6; maybe TRBD1 (6 bases). There are 14 residues in the CDR3. V was pared by 6 bases and J by 2 bases, with 11 bases between. From germline, CDR1 is SQVTM and CDR2 ANQGSEA. CDR3 DNA sequence: TGCAGCGTCCACACAGGGACTGGGGCCAACGTCCTGACTTTC. Amino acid sequence: CSVHTGTGANVLTF. Full variable domain (missing parts from reference TRBV29-1 and TRBJ2-6): SAVISQKPSRDICQRGTSLTIQCQVDSQVTMMFWYRQQPGQSLTLIATANQGSEATYESGFVIDKFPISRPNLTFSTLTVSNMSPEDSSIYLCSVHTGTGANVLTFGAGSRLTVL.

By sample share, this clone is medium-sized. This chain joins TRBV7-9 and TRBJ2-7; maybe TRBD1 (5 bases). The V end lost 2 bases, the J end lost 3 bases, and 8 bases lay between the germline ends. CDR3 length: 13 amino acids. Germline V lookup: CDR1 SEHNR, CDR2 FQNEAQ (reference sequence). This CDR3 is CASSLQGDYEQYF. The DNA of the CDR3 is TGTGCCAGCAGCTTACAGGGCGACTACGAGCAGTACTTC.

This clone has just one count. This chain joins TRBV5-1 and TRBJ1-1; no firm D call. Trimming pared 0 bases from V and 4 bases from J, leaving 13 bases between. The germline gives CDR1 SGHRS, CDR2 YFSETQ. The CDR3 sequence is 15 residues long. The CDR3 DNA sequence: TGCGCCAGCAGCTTGGTTTCGAAAAGCGGCACTGAAGCTTTCTTT. This translates into CASSLVSKSGTEAFF.

This sequence joins TRBV9 and TRBJ1-1; D is perhaps TRBD1 (6 bases). The germline gives CDR1 SGDLS, CDR2 YYNGEE. With 2 bases removed from V and 5 bases from J, the gap between germline ends came to 13 bases. The CDR3 loop spans 14 amino acids. The CDR3 protein is CASSVSGGETEAFF. DNA of the CDR3: TGTGCCAGCAGCGTGTCGGGGGGCGAAACTGAAGCTTTCTTT. The complete variable domain, with remaining parts taken from reference TRBV9 and TRBJ1-1, reads DSGVTQTPKHLITATGQRVTLRCSPRSGDLSVYWYQQSLDQGLQFLIQYYNGEERAKGNILERFSAQQFPDLHSELNLSSLELGDSALYFCASSVSGGETEAFFGQGTRLTVV.

The rearrangement joins TRBV4-2 to TRBJ2-3, with 7 bases matching TRBD2. V dropped 4 bases and J dropped 4; count of bases not matched to a gene: 11. CDR1 and CDR2 (germline): LGHNA, YNFKEQ. The CDR3 length is 16 residues. The CDR3 protein is CASSPRAGAPADTQYF. The CDR3 DNA follows: TGTGCCAGCAGCCCCAGGGCGGGAGCGCCCGCAGATACGCAGTATTTT.

The genes are TRBV27 and TRBJ2-1; D not resolved. Germline CDR1 MNHEY, CDR2 SMNVEV (reference sequence). This CDR3 has 13 amino acids. V lost 3 bases and J lost 5, with 8 bases in between. CDR3 coding DNA: TGTGCCAGCAGTTTTATCGTTAACAATGAGCAGTTCTTC. This codes for CASSFIVNNEQFF.

This chain links TRBV20-1 with TRBJ2-1, with D maybe TRBD1 (6 bases). CDR3 length: 11 amino acids. V lost 6 bases, J lost 10 bases, and 13 bases lay in between. Germline V gene data show CDR1 as DFQATT and CDR2 as SNEGSKA (reference sequence). This chain's CDR3 is CSARVGAEQFF. Written as DNA, the CDR3 is TGCAGTGCCAGGGTGGGGGCCGAGCAGTTCTTC.

This chain links TRBV27 with TRBJ1-3; possibly TRBD1 for D (5 bases). Germline CDR1 and CDR2: MNHEY and SMNVEV (reference sequence). The CDR3 totals 14 residues. The V end lost 5 bases, the J end lost 1 base, and 9 bases lay between the germline ends. The CDR3 sequence is CASSPGGSGNTIYF. DNA for the CDR3: TGTGCCAGCAGTCCGGGGGGTTCTGGAAACACCATATATTTT.

The chain combines TRBV7-9 with TRBJ2-2, with 10 positions matching TRBD1. Germline CDR1 and CDR2: SEHNR and FQNEAQ (reference sequence). The CDR3 spans 16 residues. The V and J ends lost 5 bases and 6 bases, in that order; junction bases with no gene match: 9. The CDR3 bases are TGTGCCAGCAGCGCCGGGGACAGGGGAGGACCCGGGGAGCTGTTTTTT. Protein product: CASSAGDRGGPGELFF. Together with reference TRBV7-9 and TRBJ2-2, the CDR3 gives the full variable domain: DTGVSQNPRHKITKRGQNVTFRCDPISEHNRLYWYRQTLGQGPEFLTYFQNEAQLEKSRLLSDRFSAERPKGSFSTLEIQRTEQGDSAMYLCASSAGDRGGPGELFFGEGSRLTVL.

The chain employs TRBV7-9 and TRBJ2-5, with TRBD1 identical over 8 bases. CDR3 size: 16 residues. CDR1 is SEHNR, CDR2 FQNEAQ, per germline (reference sequence). The V gene end was trimmed by 6 bases and the J gene end by 0 bases; junction bases not matched to a gene: 9. The CDR3 nucleotides read TGTGCCAGCAGTATCGGACAGGGTGGGTACCAAGAGACCCAGTACTTC. Its protein is CASSIGQGGYQETQYF.

The chain is built from TRBV28 and TRBJ2-5; the D gene is possibly TRBD1 (5 bases). The CDR3 is 15 residues long. From germline, CDR1 is MDHEN and CDR2 SYDVKM. V dropped 3 bases and J dropped 0 bases, with 11 bases sitting between them. Here the CDR3 reads CASSLAGIDQETQYF. The CDR3, as DNA: TGTGCCAGCAGTTTGGCAGGGATAGACCAAGAGACCCAGTACTTC.

The V and J genes are TRBV7-2 and TRBJ2-7, with 8 bases aligning to TRBD1. With 4 bases clipped from V and 10 bases from J, the junction kept 12 bases outside the gene matches. CDR3 length: 14 amino acids. Per the germline V gene, CDR1 is SGHTA and CDR2 is FQGNSA. CDR3 sequence (DNA): TGTGCCAGCAGCTACCGCAGGGGGCAATCGGAACAGTACTTC. It is translated as CASSYRRGQSEQYF.

The V call is TRBV27, the J call TRBJ1-5, with 7 bases lining up with TRBD1. CDR3 length: 13 amino acids. CDR1 and CDR2 from the germline V gene are MNHEY and SMNVEV (reference sequence). V was clipped by 6 bases and J by 4 bases; unmatched bases: 3. CDR3 protein: CASRYRGNQPQHF. The DNA of the CDR3 is TGTGCCAGCAGGTACAGGGGAAATCAGCCCCAGCATTTT.

The V gene is TRBV25-1, the J gene TRBJ1-1, with 10 positions matching TRBD1. There are 16 residues in the CDR3. Looked up from germline, CDR1 is MGHDK and CDR2 is SYGVNS. Trimming cost V 3 bases and J 5 bases; bases outside gene matches: 9. The CDR3 spells CASSDLRQGAWTEAFF. CDR3 bases: TGTGCCAGCAGTGATTTGAGACAGGGGGCATGGACTGAAGCTTTCTTT. Complete variable domain (other parts from reference TRBV25-1 and TRBJ1-1): EADIYQTPRYLVIGTGKKITLECSQTMGHDKMYWYQQDPGMELHLIHYSYGVNSTEKGDLSSESTVSRIRTEHFPLTLESARPSHTSQYLCASSDLRQGAWTEAFFGQGTRLTVV.

This chain connects TRBV29-1 to TRBJ2-7; 7 positions match TRBD1. The CDR3 extends over 12 amino acids. J lost 10 bases, V lost 4 bases, and 10 bases had no gene match. Germline-derived CDR1 and CDR2 are SQVTM and ANQGSEA. The CDR3 reads CSVVLGQSPQYF. CDR3 sequence (DNA): TGCAGCGTTGTTTTGGGACAGTCCCCCCAGTACTTC.

Here the CDR3 DNA reads TGTGCCAGCAGCCAGACAGGGGGCGGCTACGAGCAGTACTTC. Translated, it gives CASSQTGGGYEQYF. The rearrangement uses TRBV25-1 and TRBJ2-7; TRBD1 agrees at 10 bases. The V gene's germline CDR1 is MGHDK and CDR2 SYGVNS. The CDR3 totals 14 residues. V gave up 6 bases and J gave up 3 bases; unmatched junction bases: 5.